This T cell receptor beta chain derives from a study of cytomegalovirus exposure and HLA in healthy donors. Donors had nominal health at sampling but likely had unrecorded immune exposures. In its sample, this clone was seen once. Its antigen is unknown. Germline CDR1 is SGHRS and CDR2 is YFSETQ. CDR3 size: 12 residues. V was cut by 7 bases and J by 8 bases, with 12 bases left in between. With 60 Vbeta and 13 Jbeta primers, the PCR was carried out. Assay used: immunoSEQ multiplex PCR; TCRdb lists only in-frame clones, some missing. The sample has roughly 160,000 clones, 80% seen once. Whole-study results and caveats: Links to common viral pathogens appeared, in a later analysis, for several of the most significant clusters. A later analysis found TCR association rates differed by HLA locus, highest for DRB1 and lowest for HLA-C.

The chain has TRBV5-1 and TRBJ1-4, with D unresolved. The sequencing input was PBMCs. This receptor was identified in a woman in her fifties or sixties in good health and CMV-seronegative. This chain's CDR3 is CASSTGGEKLFF. CDR3 DNA sequence: TGCGCCAGCTCAACCGGAGGGGAAAAACTGTTTTTT.